These 25 T cell receptor beta chains were all obtained from the same sample, sequenced in a study of tumor-infiltrating lymphocytes in primary liver carcinoma. Total RNA amounting to 500 ng was the source from which TCR beta cDNA was made with a constant-region primer. Three-round nested multiplex PCR performed with slightly modified ARM-PCR produced the TCR beta libraries. TRBV1-TRBV30 forward primers paired with a C-beta reverse primer drove the first two PCR rounds, about 10 cycles each. MiXCR, run by TCRdb on the multiplex PCR reads, gives a single entry per CDR3 protein. This sample yields approximately 300,000 distinct CDR3 sequences, of which roughly 60% are seen a single time; 9% to 10% belongs to the top ten. Germline DNA was also extracted, with blood RNA taken from unsorted whole blood. Material for sequencing was peripheral blood. Receptors were obtained from a man aged 40-55 years with primary liver carcinoma and hepatitis B virus infection.

This clonotype has only a few counts. This rearrangement joins TRBV7-8 to TRBJ2-7; 9 nucleotides line up with TRBD1. J gave up 6 bases and V 4 bases, and 4 bases lay outside the gene matches. This CDR3 is 13 amino acids long. Looked up from germline, CDR1 is SGHVS and CDR2 is FQNEAQ. In nucleotides, the CDR3 is TGTGCCAGCAGCTCGGGACAGGGCCGCGAGCAGTACTTC. Amino acid sequence: CASSSGQGREQYF.

This chain links TRBV6-2 or TRBV6-3 with TRBJ2-5, with no clear D. Germline assignment: CDR1 MNHEY and CDR2 SVGEGT. Trimming pared 6 bases from V and 10 bases from J, leaving 21 bases between. The CDR3 spans 14 residues. The chain's CDR3 is CASRIDPPLQIQYF. CDR3 coding DNA: TGTGCCAGCAGGATCGACCCACCCCTCCAGATCCAGTACTTC.

For this clonotype: The conserved phenylalanine or tryptophan is not found at the CDR3 terminus, so this likely reflects a read error. This chain links TRBV7-9 with TRBJ2-5, with 8 bases fitting TRBD2. The V gene end was trimmed by 1 base and the J gene end by 5 bases; junction bases not matched to a gene: 6. The CDR3 runs 15 residues. Germline CDR1 reads SEHNR; CDR2 reads FQNEAQ (reference sequence). The CDR3 protein is CASSLGLATGETQYL. Here the CDR3 DNA reads TGTGCCAGCAGCTTAGGACTAGCGACTGGGGAGACCCAGTACCTC.

The chain links TRBV6-1 to TRBJ2-5, with a tentative D call TRBD2 (6 bases). CDR3 size: 15 residues. Germline V lookup: CDR1 MNHNS, CDR2 SASEGT. V lost 5 bases and J 3 bases, leaving 16 bases between the germline ends. The CDR3 here is CASSKFWRREETQYF. CDR3 nucleotide sequence: TGTGCCAGCAGTAAATTTTGGAGGAGGGAAGAGACCCAGTACTTC.

Worth noting for this clonotype: The junction shows a germline mismatch at one end, possibly a read error. The chain joins TRBV29-1 to TRBJ2-1, with TRBD2 matching 9 bases. This CDR3 contains 11 residues. Germline values: CDR1 SQVTM, CDR2 ANQGSEA. The CDR3 spells CGGDQRGARVF. The CDR3 coding sequence is TGCGGCGGGGATCAGCGGGGGGCCAGGGTCTTC.

Points on this clonotype: Just one base apart from a much larger clone, this may be a read error. The chain has TRBV7-8 and TRBJ2-7; possibly TRBD2 for D (6 bases). Germline CDR1 is SGHVS and CDR2 is FQNEAQ. The CDR3 length is 14 residues. The CDR3 DNA follows: TGTGCCAGCAGCTCCAGCGGGTCCCTTCGCGAGCAGCACTTC. Translating gives CASSSSGSLREQHF.

With respect to this clonotype: Possible read error: a much larger clone is one base away. The rearrangement links TRBV6-6 to TRBJ1-5; D not resolved. The CDR3 has 15 residues. CDR1 and CDR2 from the germline V gene are MNHNY and SVGAGI (reference sequence). The CDR3 DNA reads as TGTGCCAACAGTCAAGAGACTTATAGCAATCAGCCCCAGCATTTT. Protein: CANSQETYSNQPQHF.

Comment on this clonotype: A much larger clonotype is one base distant, so this may be a read error. The chain employs TRBV5-1 and TRBJ2-3; 8 bases agree with TRBD2. Germline V gives CDR1 SGHRS, CDR2 YFSETQ. CDR3 size: 17 residues. In nucleotides, the CDR3 is TGCGCCAGCAGCCCCGAGCCGGGACTAGTGGGCACAGATACGCGGTATTTT. Its translation: CASSPEPGLVGTDTRYF.

Points on this clonotype: Since the CDR3 does not end with the conserved phenylalanine or tryptophan, this likely comes from a read error. The gene calls are TRBV12-3 or TRBV12-4 and TRBJ1-5, with a possible D match to TRBD1 (6 bases). This CDR3 contains 15 residues. V lost 5 bases to trimming and J lost 2 bases, with 13 bases between them. The CDR3 is CASSRGAGGNQPQHL. DNA of the CDR3: TGTGCCAGCAGTCGCGGGGCAGGGGGCAATCAGCCCCAGCATCTT.

Regarding this clonotype: A much larger clone is a single base away; this may be a read error. The V call is TRBV6-5, the J call TRBJ2-7; weak D call: TRBD1 (6 bases). This CDR3 comprises 13 residues. CDR1 and CDR2 (germline): MNHEY, SVGAGI. Trimming cost V 5 bases and J 3 bases, with 11 bases left between them. CDR3 amino acids: CASSLDSIYEQYF. In DNA form, the CDR3 reads TGTGCCAGCAGTCTGGACAGCATCTACGAGCAGTACTTC.

This clonotype occurred once. Sequence at one end of the junction differs from germline and may be a read error. The chain joins TRBV4-2 to TRBJ2-7; D perhaps matches TRBD2 (6 bases). CDR1 is LGHNA and CDR2 is YNFKEQ in the germline V gene. The CDR3 spans 16 residues. The CDR3: CASSQPSSDGPNEQYF. The CDR3 DNA follows: TGTGCCAGCAGCCAACCATCTAGCGACGGTCCCAACGAGCAGTATTTC.

CDR3 coding DNA: TGTGCCAGCAGCTCGTGTGATTCACCCCTCCACTTT. Encoded protein: CASSSCDSPLHF. This sequence joins TRBV5-8 and TRBJ1-6; D unclear. The CDR3 totals 12 residues. CDR1 and CDR2 (germline): SGHTS, YDEGEE. The ends were cut back, 3 bases at V and 8 bases at J, with 6 bases in the middle. Drawing the rest from reference TRBV5-8 and TRBJ1-6, the complete variable domain is EAGVTQSPTHLIKTRGQQATLRCSPISGHTSVYWYQQALGLGLQFLLWYDEGEERNRGNFPPRFSGRQFPNYSSELNVNALELEDSALYLCASSSCDSPLHFGNGTRLTVT.

The count of this clonotype is one. At one of its ends the junction is not consistent with the germline gene, which may arise from a read error. The V and J genes are TRBV12-3 or TRBV12-4 and TRBJ1-2, with D possibly matching TRBD1 (6 bases). The CDR3 consists of 14 residues. The CDR3 nucleotides read TGTGCCAGCCTACAGGGCTGCGAAAATTATGACTACACCTTC. Translated, it gives CASLQGCENYDYTF.

This clonotype was observed at least ten times. The chain carries TRBV6-2 or TRBV6-3 and TRBJ2-1; D not certain. The V end lost 7 bases, the J end lost 4 bases, and 17 bases lay between the germline ends. Germline CDR1 and CDR2: MNHEY and SVGEGT. The CDR3 has 15 amino acids. The CDR3 sequence is CASTTPGDLYNEQFF. The CDR3 DNA is TGTGCCAGCACCACCCCTGGGGATTTATACAATGAGCAGTTCTTC.

About this clonotype: One end of the junction varies from germline; a read error may be responsible. J is TRBJ1-1 and V is TRBV29-1; D unresolved. In germline, CDR1 is SQVTM, CDR2 ANQGSEA. CDR3 length: 15 amino acids. The CDR3 nucleotides are TGCAGCGTTCGGGTGGGGTGGGAAATGAACACTGAAGTTTTCTTT. This sequence encodes CSVRVGWEMNTEVFF.

The V call is TRBV28, the J call TRBJ2-2; tentative D call: TRBD2 (6 bases). This CDR3 is 14 amino acids long. Germline V gives CDR1 MDHEN, CDR2 SYDVKM. The V and J ends lost 10 bases and 2 bases respectively, with 14 bases between them. CDR3 protein: CANRRDLNTGELFF. DNA of the CDR3: TGTGCCAACAGGCGGGATCTCAACACCGGGGAGCTGTTTTTT.

Comment on this clonotype: One end of the junction is discordant with germline, which a read error may explain. This chain links TRBV5-4 with TRBJ2-5; D may correspond to TRBD1 or TRBD2 (5 bases each). The germline CDR1 and CDR2 sequences are SGHNT and YYREEE (reference sequence). This CDR3 contains 15 residues. CDR3 nucleotides: TGTGCCAGCAGCTTGAACGGGGACGGCAAAGAGACACAGTACTTC. Protein: CASSLNGDGKETQYF.

This clonotype has just a few counts. The rearrangement uses TRBV24-1 and TRBJ2-6, with D uncertain. Trimming took 3 bases from V and 1 from J, leaving 9 bases between them. This CDR3 region has 16 residues. Per the germline V gene, CDR1 is KGHDR and CDR2 is SFDVKD. In DNA form, the CDR3 reads TGTGCCACCAGTGATGAGAACTTATCTGGGGCCAACGTCCTGACTTTC. It translates to CATSDENLSGANVLTF.

This chain joins TRBV5-4 and TRBJ2-1; D perhaps matches TRBD2 (6 bases). The CDR3 extends over 15 amino acids. Germline V gives CDR1 SGHNT, CDR2 YYREEE (reference sequence). Trimming took off 3 bases at V and 1 base at J, with 11 bases between the two ends. CDR3 residues: CASSSLAVSYNEQFF. The DNA of the CDR3 is TGTGCCAGCAGCTCGTTAGCGGTGTCCTACAATGAGCAGTTCTTC. The full variable domain, with the rest looked up from reference TRBV5-4 and TRBJ2-1, is ETGVTQSPTHLIKTRGQQVTLRCSSQSGHNTVSWYQQALGQGPQFIFQYYREEENGRGNFPPRFSGLQFPNYSSELNVNALELDDSALYLCASSSLAVSYNEQFFGPGTRLTVL.

This clonotype showed up many times. The V gene is TRBV5-4, the J gene TRBJ2-2; tentatively, D is TRBD1 or TRBD2 (7 bases each). Trimming removed 4 bases from V and 4 bases from J, with 14 bases in between. Germline V gene lookup returns CDR1 SGHNT and CDR2 YYREEE (reference sequence). CDR3 length: 15 amino acids. Here the CDR3 reads CASSPSGGGTGELFF. The DNA for the CDR3 is TGTGCCAGCAGCCCATCAGGGGGGGGCACCGGGGAGCTGTTTTTT.

The chain joins TRBV5-1 to TRBJ2-4, with D possibly matching TRBD2 (5 bases). The CDR3 runs to 13 residues. CDR1 and CDR2 from the germline V gene are SGHRS and YFSETQ. Trimming pared 4 bases from V and 9 bases from J, leaving 14 bases between. This CDR3 is CASSVVPSGIQYF. The CDR3, as DNA: TGCGCCAGCAGCGTGGTGCCCAGCGGCATTCAGTACTTC.

V and J are TRBV20-1 and TRBJ2-5; D gene ambiguous. The V and J ends lost 3 bases and 7 bases respectively, with 21 bases between them. Germline V CDR1 and CDR2: DFQATT, SNEGSKA (reference sequence). CDR3 size: 15 residues. CDR3 coding DNA: TGCAGTGCTAGTTCCGTCTTGGGCATCGGTGGGACCCAGTACTTC. It yields the protein CSASSVLGIGGTQYF.

Concerning this clonotype: A clone one base away is much larger, so this may be a read error. This chain joins TRBV4-1 and TRBJ2-3; D may be TRBD2 (5 bases). The V gene's germline CDR1 is MGHRA and CDR2 YSYEKL. CDR3 length: 15 amino acids. The CDR3 is CTSSQRRASTDTQYF. The DNA for the CDR3 is TGCACCAGCAGCCAACGGCGGGCTTCCACAGATACGCAGTATTTT.

This clonotype has just a few counts. The V and J genes are TRBV12-3 or TRBV12-4 and TRBJ2-1; D possibly corresponds to TRBD2 (5 bases). The CDR3 contains 14 residues. Trimming removed 5 bases at V and 6 bases at J, with 14 bases between. The CDR3 reads CASSPVTSGNEQFF. In DNA, the CDR3 is TGTGCCAGCAGTCCCGTGACGAGCGGCAATGAGCAGTTCTTC.

Notes on this clonotype: A much larger clonotype is one base distant, so this may be a read error. This chain connects TRBV6-6 to TRBJ2-7; D uncertain. The germline V gene has CDR1 MNHNY and CDR2 SVGAGI (reference sequence). This CDR3 is 11 amino acids long. The CDR3 here is CAGSSYYEQYF. CDR3 DNA sequence: TGTGCCGGCAGCAGCTACTACGAGCAGTACTTC.